These 21 T cell receptor beta chains were sequenced from one sample in a study of CD8+CD57+ T cells in acquired aplastic anemia. CDR3 and TCR beta VDJ profiling relied on a genomic DNA template. One entry per CDR3 protein results from TCRdb running MiXCR on the reads. The sample includes about 270,000 distinct CDR3 sequences, 45% to 70% of them seen just once. Input material: sorted CD4+, CD8+, or CD8+CD57+ T cells (not recorded which) from PBMCs. The receptors were gathered from a human donor with severe aplastic anemia or a healthy control (not recorded which).

CDR3 sequence: CASSLGGTVHNEQFF. Written as DNA, the CDR3 is TGTGCCAGCAGCTTAGGTGGGACAGTCCACAATGAGCAGTTCTTC. The genes are TRBV11-2 and TRBJ2-1; TRBD1 matches 7 bases. Germline values: CDR1 SGHAT, CDR2 FQNNGV. J gave up 5 bases and V 1 base, and 5 bases lay outside the gene matches. The CDR3 runs to 15 residues.

This clonotype was counted ten times or more. The chain couples TRBV30 to TRBJ1-2, with 7 positions matching TRBD1. Germline assignment: CDR1 GTSNPN and CDR2 SVGIG (reference sequence). There are 13 residues in the CDR3. With 2 bases clipped from V and 6 bases from J, the junction kept 6 bases outside the gene matches. DNA for the CDR3: TGTGCCTGGAGTCCACAGGGGCTGGATGGCTACACCTTC. Protein product: CAWSPQGLDGYTF.

The chain is built from TRBV20-1 and TRBJ2-3; 11 bases map to TRBD2. After removal of 6 bases from V and 2 bases from J, the junction contained 4 bases not matched to a gene. This CDR3 has 14 residues. CDR1 and CDR2 (germline): DFQATT, SNEGSKA (reference sequence). CDR3 protein: CSAPGLAATDTQYF. The CDR3 coding sequence is TGCAGTGCGCCGGGACTAGCGGCCACAGATACGCAGTATTTT.

The J gene is TRBJ1-1, the V gene TRBV7-9; D is unclear. The CDR3 contains 15 residues. V was trimmed by 0 bases and J by 1 base, leaving 9 bases between them. The germline V gene has CDR1 SEHNR and CDR2 FQNEAQ (reference sequence). In DNA, the CDR3 is TGTGCCAGCAGCTTAGCGGTGCGGTGGAACACTGAAGCTTTCTTT. This sequence encodes CASSLAVRWNTEAFF.

This clonotype was recorded at least ten times. The rearrangement joins TRBV12-3 or TRBV12-4 to TRBJ1-2; possibly TRBD1 for D (5 bases). The CDR3 has 16 residues. The ends were cut back, 6 bases at V and 8 bases at J, with 25 bases in the middle. CDR3 in amino acids: CASRSALSKGLRGYTF. The CDR3 nucleotides are TGTGCCAGCAGATCGGCGCTAAGTAAGGGACTTAGAGGCTACACCTTC.

This chain connects TRBV6-5 to TRBJ1-5; unclear D gene. The CDR3 loop spans 13 amino acids. V was shortened by 0 bases and J by 3 bases, with 3 bases between the two germline ends. Germline V lookup: CDR1 MNHEY, CDR2 SVGAGI. The CDR3 DNA sequence: TGTGCCAGCAGTTACTCGGACAATCAGCCCCAGCATTTT. It yields the protein CASSYSDNQPQHF.

Note on this clonotype: One base away lies a much larger clone, so this may be a sequencing read error. In DNA, the CDR3 is TGTGCCAGCAGTAAGCCGGGACAGCTCACAGATACGCGGTATTTT. Translating it yields CASSKPGQLTDTRYF. The chain is built from TRBV6-4 and TRBJ2-3, with 7 bases lining up with TRBD1. This CDR3 region has 15 residues. Looked up from germline, CDR1 is MRHNA and CDR2 is SNTAGT.

CDR3 protein: CATSDGGSEKLFF. The CDR3 DNA reads TGTGCCACCAGTGATGGAGGATCTGAAAAACTGTTTTTT. The rearrangement joins TRBV24-1 to TRBJ1-4; D is undetermined. This CDR3 has 13 amino acids. V was trimmed by 3 bases and J by 7 bases, leaving 8 bases between them. Germline lookup yields CDR1 KGHDR and CDR2 SFDVKD.

The genes are TRBV5-1 and TRBJ1-1, with a weak D call TRBD1 (5 bases). CDR1 SGHRS and CDR2 YFSETQ come from the germline V gene. V was trimmed by 0 bases and J by 2 bases, leaving 11 bases between them. The CDR3 is 15 residues long. The CDR3 DNA sequence: TGCGCCAGCAGCTTGGCCGGGGGAACAAACACTGAAGCTTTCTTT. It specifies CASSLAGGTNTEAFF.

This chain joins TRBV20-1 and TRBJ2-3; TRBD2 aligns across 11 bases. The germline V gene has CDR1 DFQATT and CDR2 SNEGSKA (reference sequence). The CDR3 has 19 residues. V lost 0 bases, J lost 6 bases, and 17 bases stayed unmatched. CDR3 amino acids: CSARDSGGAVSSLADTQYF. The CDR3 DNA sequence: TGCAGTGCTAGAGATAGCGGGGGGGCCGTATCCAGCCTAGCCGATACGCAGTATTTT.

V usage is TRBV5-8 and J usage is TRBJ2-7; D remains unclear. V was clipped by 1 base and J by 3 bases, with 5 bases between them. Germline V gene sequence: CDR1 SGHTS, CDR2 YDEGEE. The CDR3 runs 12 residues. CDR3 region: CASSLCLYEQYF. The CDR3, as DNA: TGTGCCAGCAGCTTGTGTCTCTACGAGCAGTACTTC.

With regard to this clonotype: An end of the junction differs from the germline gene, which may be a read error. CDR3 sequence (DNA): TGTGCTAGCAGCCTCGGGGTAGGGCTGGACGAGCAGTACTTC. Translation gives CASSLGVGLDEQYF. V and J are TRBV7-7 and TRBJ2-7, with a tentative D call TRBD2 (5 bases). Germline values: CDR1 SSHAT, CDR2 FNYEAQ (reference sequence). This CDR3 contains 14 residues.

The V call is TRBV19, the J call TRBJ2-3; 8 bases agree with TRBD2. V shed 5 bases and J 3 bases; nucleotides not matched to a gene: 13. Germline lookup yields CDR1 LNHDA and CDR2 SQIVND (reference sequence). This CDR3 comprises 17 residues. For the CDR3, the DNA is TGTGCCAGTAGTTACGACGGGGAGGCGGGAGGAACAGATACGCAGTATTTT. It codes for CASSYDGEAGGTDTQYF.

A single count supports this clonotype. J is TRBJ1-6 and V is TRBV5-1; tentative D call: TRBD1 (6 bases). This CDR3 is built from 13 residues. The V end was cut by 4 bases, the J end by 11 bases, with 13 bases between. From germline, CDR1 is SGHRS and CDR2 YFSETQ. CDR3 in amino acids: CASSGTGIPPLHF. The CDR3 DNA reads TGCGCCAGCAGCGGTACAGGGATCCCACCCCTCCACTTT. The whole variable domain, remainder taken from reference TRBV5-1 and TRBJ1-6, is KAGVTQTPRYLIKTRGQQVTLSCSPISGHRSVSWYQQTPGQGLQFLFEYFSETQRNKGNFPGRFSGRQFSNSRSEMNVSTLELGDSALYLCASSGTGIPPLHFGNGTRLTVT.

This clonotype was seen only once. The V and J genes are TRBV7-8 and TRBJ1-3; 7 nucleotides match TRBD1. The CDR3 has 15 amino acids. The trim removed 4 bases at V and 4 bases at J, leaving 7 bases unmatched. CDR1 is SGHVS and CDR2 is FQNEAQ in the germline V gene. CDR3: CASSYLTGSGNTIYF. CDR3 nucleotides: TGTGCCAGCAGCTACCTGACAGGGTCCGGAAACACCATATATTTT.

This clonotype was found a few times. The CDR3 spells CSASGTGNQPQHF. DNA of the CDR3: TGCAGTGCTAGTGGGACAGGGAATCAGCCCCAGCATTTT. The chain has TRBV20-1 and TRBJ1-5; the match to TRBD1 covers 9 bases. The CDR3 has 13 amino acids. Germline V gene lookup returns CDR1 DFQATT and CDR2 SNEGSKA (reference sequence). Unmatched junction bases numbered 1, after V lost 3 bases and J lost 4 bases.

The genes are TRBV15 and TRBJ2-3; D unclear. Trimming pared 5 bases from V and 1 base from J, leaving 10 bases between. The germline V gene encodes CDR1 LNHNV and CDR2 YYDKDF (reference sequence). The CDR3 runs to 14 residues. CDR3 coding DNA: TGTGCCACCAGCCACCCTCAGGGCACAGATACGCAGTATTTT. Its protein is CATSHPQGTDTQYF.

V is TRBV20-1 and J is TRBJ1-5; D remains ambiguous. The V end lost 3 bases, the J end lost 11 bases, and 20 bases lay between the germline ends. Germline V gene sequence: CDR1 DFQATT, CDR2 SNEGSKA (reference sequence). This CDR3 is built from 14 residues. CDR3 amino acids: CSASGSVPIETQHF. The CDR3 nucleotides read TGCAGTGCTAGTGGCAGCGTCCCTATAGAGACCCAGCATTTT.

In its sample, this clonotype was seen a few times. V is TRBV5-1 and J is TRBJ1-2, with D possibly TRBD1 on 5 matching bases. This CDR3 has 18 residues. V lost 2 bases, J lost 0 bases, and 20 bases lay in between. The germline CDR1 and CDR2 sequences are SGHRS and YFSETQ. The CDR3 nucleotides are TGCGCCAGCAGCTTCGGGGGGGGGGAAGGGAGTTCTAACTATGGCTACACCTTC. Translated: CASSFGGGEGSSNYGYTF.

The V call is TRBV20-1, the J call TRBJ2-7; 8 bases line up with TRBD2. Per the germline V gene, CDR1 is DFQATT and CDR2 is SNEGSKA (reference sequence). This CDR3 comprises 15 residues. V was clipped by 3 bases and J by 4 bases; unmatched bases: 11. CDR3 region: CSASLGGTSLYEQYF. The CDR3 DNA reads as TGCAGTGCTAGCTTGGGGGGGACTAGTTTGTACGAGCAGTACTTC.

About this clonotype itself: A much bigger clone sits one base away, suggesting this may be a read error. V usage is TRBV11-1 and J usage is TRBJ2-2; D might be TRBD2 (6 bases). The CDR3 sequence is 14 residues long. Germline CDR1 is SGHAT and CDR2 is FQDESV (reference sequence). CDR3 nucleotide sequence: TGTGCCAGCAGCCCTTCCCGGGGGACCGGGGAGCTGCTTTTT. Translation gives CASSPSRGTGELLF. Full variable domain (outside the CDR3, taken from reference TRBV11-1 and TRBJ2-2): EAEVAQSPRYKITEKSQAVAFWCDPISGHATLYWYRQILGQGPELLVQFQDESVVDDSQLPKDRFSAERLKGVDSTLKIQPAELGDSAMYLCASSPSRGTGELLFGEGSRLTVL.